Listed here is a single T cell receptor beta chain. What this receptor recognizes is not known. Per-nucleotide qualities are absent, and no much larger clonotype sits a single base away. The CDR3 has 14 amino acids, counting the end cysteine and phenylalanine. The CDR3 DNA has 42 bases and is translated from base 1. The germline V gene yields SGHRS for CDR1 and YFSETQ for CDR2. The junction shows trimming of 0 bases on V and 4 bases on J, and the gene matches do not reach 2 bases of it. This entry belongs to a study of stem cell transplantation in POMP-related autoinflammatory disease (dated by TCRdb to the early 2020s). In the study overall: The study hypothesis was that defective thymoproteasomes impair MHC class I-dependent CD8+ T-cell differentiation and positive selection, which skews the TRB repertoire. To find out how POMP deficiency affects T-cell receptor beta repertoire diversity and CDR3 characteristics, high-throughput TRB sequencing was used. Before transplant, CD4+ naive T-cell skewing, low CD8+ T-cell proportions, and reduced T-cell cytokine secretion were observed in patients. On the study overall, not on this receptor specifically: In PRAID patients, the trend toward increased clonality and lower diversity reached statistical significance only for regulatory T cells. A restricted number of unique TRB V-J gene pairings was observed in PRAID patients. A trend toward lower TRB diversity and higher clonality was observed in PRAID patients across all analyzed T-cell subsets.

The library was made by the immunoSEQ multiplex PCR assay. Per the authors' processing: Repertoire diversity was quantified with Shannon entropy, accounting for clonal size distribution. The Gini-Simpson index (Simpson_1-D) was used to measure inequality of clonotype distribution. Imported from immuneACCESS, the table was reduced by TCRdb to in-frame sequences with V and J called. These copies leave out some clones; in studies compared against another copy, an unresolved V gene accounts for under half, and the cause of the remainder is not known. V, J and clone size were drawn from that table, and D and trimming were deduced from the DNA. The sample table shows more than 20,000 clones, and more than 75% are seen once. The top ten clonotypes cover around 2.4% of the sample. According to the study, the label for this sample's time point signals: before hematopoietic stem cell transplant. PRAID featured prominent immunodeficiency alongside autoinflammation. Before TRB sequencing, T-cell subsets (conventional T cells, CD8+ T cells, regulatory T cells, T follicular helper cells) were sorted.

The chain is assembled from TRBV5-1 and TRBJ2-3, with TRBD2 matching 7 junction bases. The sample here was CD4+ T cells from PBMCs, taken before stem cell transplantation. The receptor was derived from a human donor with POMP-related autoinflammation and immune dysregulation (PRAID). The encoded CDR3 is CASSLVAGADTQYF. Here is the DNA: TGCGCCAGCAGCTTGGTCGCGGGGGCAGATACGCAGTATTTT.